The 26 T cell receptor beta chains given below trace back to one sample, sequenced in a study of CXCR3 chemokines and chemotherapy response in bladder cancer. TCRdb called the PCR reads again in MiXCR, with one record for every CDR3 protein. Among 2,000 to 3,000 distinct CDR3 sequences listed, around 7.4% were seen once. Sample collection occurred from a patient whose treatment included neoadjuvant chemotherapy. These receptor sequences come from a human donor with bladder cancer that responded to neoadjuvant chemotherapy.

This clonotype came up many times. The rearrangement joins TRBV6-5 to TRBJ1-6, with 11 nucleotides matching TRBD1. This CDR3 contains 18 residues. V shed 0 bases and J 4 bases; nucleotides not matched to a gene: 5. Germline CDR1 MNHEY, CDR2 SVGAGI. The CDR3 nucleotides read TGTGCCAGCAGTTACTCGGACAGGGGGCGACGGTATAATTCACCCCTCCACTTT. It yields the protein CASSYSDRGRRYNSPLHF.

This clonotype was observed at least ten times. This rearrangement joins TRBV24-1 to TRBJ1-1, with D unclear. CDR3 length: 13 amino acids. Trimming cost V 2 bases and J 2 bases, with 5 bases left between them. CDR1 is KGHDR and CDR2 is SFDVKD in the germline V gene. CDR3 region: CATSDSDNTEAFF. The CDR3 nucleotides are TGTGCCACCAGTGATTCAGATAACACTGAAGCTTTCTTT.

This clonotype was seen many times. This sequence joins TRBV19 and TRBJ2-7, with D perhaps matching TRBD2 (6 bases). V was clipped by 2 bases and J by 2 bases, with 13 bases between them. The CDR3 extends over 15 amino acids. Germline CDR1 LNHDA, CDR2 SQIVND (reference sequence). CDR3 sequence reads: CASSISGVGAYEQYF. The CDR3 bases are TGTGCCAGTAGTATATCGGGGGTAGGGGCCTACGAGCAGTACTTC.

This clonotype was seen at least ten times. Compared with germline, one end of the junction differs, possibly owing to a read error. J is TRBJ2-1 and V is TRBV27; D is possibly TRBD1 (6 bases). CDR3 length: 13 amino acids. The germline V gene has CDR1 MNHEY and CDR2 SMNVEV (reference sequence). The CDR3 protein is CASSLIKGDEKFF. The CDR3 nucleotides read TGTGCCAGCAGTTTAATTAAGGGGGATGAGAAGTTCTTC.

The table lists this clonotype with a few counts. The V call is TRBV6-5, the J call TRBJ2-7; 8 nucleotides match TRBD1. Germline assignment: CDR1 MNHEY and CDR2 SVGAGI. CDR3 length: 13 amino acids. With V trimmed by 2 bases and J by 5 bases, 2 bases remained unmatched. CDR3 bases: TGTGCCAGCAGTTACAGGACAGGGAACGAGCAGTACTTC. This sequence encodes CASSYRTGNEQYF.

V is TRBV29-1 and J is TRBJ2-3; D is unclear. This CDR3 has 12 amino acids. Between the trimmed V and J ends, which lost 6 bases and 0 bases, there was a span of 7 bases. The V gene's germline CDR1 is SQVTM and CDR2 ANQGSEA. The CDR3 DNA reads TGCAGCGTCACCGGAAGCACAGATACGCAGTATTTT. It codes for CSVTGSTDTQYF.

J is TRBJ1-6 and V is TRBV28, with 7 bases identical to TRBD1. CDR1 MDHEN and CDR2 SYDVKM come from the germline V gene. V was pared by 9 bases and J by 5 bases, with 4 bases of the junction left unmatched. The CDR3 length is 13 residues. The CDR3 DNA follows: TGTGCCAGTAGACAGGGTCATAATTCACCCCTCCACTTT. Encoded protein: CASRQGHNSPLHF. Filled out from reference TRBV28 and TRBJ1-6, the complete variable domain reads DVKVTQSSRYLVKRTGEKVFLECVQDMDHENMFWYRQDPGLGLRLIYFSYDVKMKEKGDIPEGYSVSREKKERFSLILESASTNQTSMYLCASRQGHNSPLHFGNGTRLTVT.

Comment on this clonotype: This clone may be a read error of a much larger clone one base away. This CDR3 is CANKRTSSPGTDTQYF. CDR3 DNA: TGTGCCAACAAAAGGACTAGCTCCCCCGGCACAGATACGCAGTATTTT. The rearrangement joins TRBV6-1 to TRBJ2-3, with 8 bases that match TRBD2. From germline, CDR1 is MNHNS and CDR2 SASEGT. Losses at the gene ends were 10 bases for V and 1 base for J; bases not matched to a gene: 13. The CDR3 runs 16 residues.

In its sample, this clonotype is medium-sized. The genes are TRBV7-2 and TRBJ1-6; D is unclear. CDR1 is SGHTA and CDR2 is FQGNSA in the germline V gene. Trimming removed 1 base from V and 6 bases from J, with 7 bases in between. CDR3 length: 14 amino acids. CDR3 sequence: CASSLVQSNSPLHF. In DNA, the CDR3 is TGTGCCAGCAGCTTAGTACAGAGTAATTCACCCCTCCACTTT.

J is TRBJ2-1 and V is TRBV11-2; D is unresolved. The ends were cut back, 3 bases at V and 5 bases at J, with 14 bases in the middle. The CDR3 runs to 15 residues. The germline V gene encodes CDR1 SGHAT and CDR2 FQNNGV. This chain's CDR3 is CASSFSTFWNNEQFF. DNA for the CDR3: TGTGCCAGCAGCTTTTCGACATTCTGGAACAATGAGCAGTTCTTC.

The chain is built from TRBV5-4 and TRBJ2-7, with 11 nucleotides matching TRBD2. The J segment lost 3 bases and the V segment lost 4 bases, leaving 6 bases of the junction unmatched. From germline, CDR1 is SGHNT and CDR2 YYREEE (reference sequence). The CDR3 runs 15 residues. In DNA, the CDR3 is TGTGCCAGCAGCCCCGAGACTAGCGGGAACTACGAGCAGTACTTC. Protein product: CASSPETSGNYEQYF.

This clonotype was detected ten times or more. This chain joins TRBV6-2 or TRBV6-3 and TRBJ2-1; the match to TRBD1 covers 8 bases. The CDR3 totals 15 residues. Trimming removed 5 bases from V and 8 bases from J; junction bases left unmatched: 11. Germline CDR1 is MNHEY and CDR2 is SVGEGT. The CDR3 here is CASSEQGGSPHEQFF. The DNA of the CDR3 is TGTGCCAGCAGTGAACAGGGGGGTTCCCCCCATGAGCAGTTCTTC.

This clonotype was found many times. V gene TRBV19 combines with J gene TRBJ1-5; the D is unclear. Germline values: CDR1 LNHDA, CDR2 SQIVND (reference sequence). CDR3 length: 15 residues. Deletions cut 6 bases from V and 7 bases from J, with 19 bases between. The CDR3 DNA reads TGTGCCAGTAGCCCAGTCCGGGGTCCGGGGCAGCCCCAGCATTTT. Encoded protein: CASSPVRGPGQPQHF. Using reference TRBV19 and TRBJ1-5 for the parts outside the CDR3, the full variable domain is DGGITQSPKYLFRKEGQNVTLSCEQNLNHDAMYWYRQDPGQGLRLIYYSQIVNDFQKGDIAEGYSVSREKKESFPLTVTSAQKNPTAFYLCASSPVRGPGQPQHFGDGTRLSIL.

In its sample, this clonotype is medium-sized. This chain joins TRBV6-5 and TRBJ2-3; 9 bases agree with TRBD1. Looked up from germline, CDR1 is MNHEY and CDR2 is SVGAGI. The CDR3 consists of 15 residues. Unmatched junction bases numbered 5, after V lost 2 bases and J lost 5 bases. CDR3 sequence (DNA): TGTGCCAGCAGTTACCTGTGGACAGGGGTAGATACGCAGTATTTT. Protein: CASSYLWTGVDTQYF.

In this sample, this clonotype is medium-sized. The chain combines TRBV29-1 with TRBJ2-1; 9 bases match TRBD2. Germline V gene sequence: CDR1 SQVTM, CDR2 ANQGSEA. This CDR3 comprises 15 residues. The V segment lost 4 bases and the J segment 10 bases; nucleotides outside the gene matches: 14. The CDR3 spells CSVGSSGSLKWEQFF. The CDR3, as DNA: TGCAGCGTTGGAAGTAGCGGGAGCCTAAAGTGGGAGCAGTTCTTC.

This clonotype appeared many times. The chain employs TRBV7-2 and TRBJ2-3, with D possibly matching TRBD2 (5 bases). This CDR3 spans 16 amino acids. The germline V gene encodes CDR1 SGHTA and CDR2 FQGNSA. V was shortened by 5 bases and J by 0 bases, with 15 bases between the two germline ends. The DNA for the CDR3 is TGTGCCAGCAGCCGGACTTTTTACTCTAGCACAGATACGCAGTATTTT. Translated, it gives CASSRTFYSSTDTQYF.

Ten or more counts support this clonotype. The chain joins TRBV29-1 to TRBJ2-7, with 8 bases that match TRBD1. The CDR3 extends over 13 amino acids. Germline trimming cut 4 bases from V and 7 bases from J; bases unmatched to any gene: 9. Germline CDR1 is SQVTM and CDR2 is ANQGSEA. The CDR3 DNA is TGCAGCGTTGGGATCGGGACAGGTGAAGAGCAGTACTTC. Amino acids: CSVGIGTGEEQYF.

This clonotype is labeled as large (0.1 to 1%). V gene TRBV6-1 combines with J gene TRBJ2-7; no clear D gene. The germline gives CDR1 MNHNS, CDR2 SASEGT. The CDR3 totals 11 residues. Trimming removed 3 bases at V and 7 bases at J, with 7 bases between. This CDR3 is CASSDYGEQYF. The CDR3 bases are TGTGCCAGCAGTGATTACGGGGAGCAGTACTTC.

By sample fraction, this clonotype is medium-sized. This chain connects TRBV24-1 to TRBJ1-1; D remains unclear. V lost 6 bases, J lost 0 bases, and 13 bases lay in between. CDR1 and CDR2 from the germline V gene are KGHDR and SFDVKD. The CDR3 consists of 15 residues. CDR3 amino acids: CATSSAGTMNTEAFF. CDR3 in DNA: TGTGCCACCAGTTCCGCGGGAACAATGAACACTGAAGCTTTCTTT.

This clonotype was counted many times. The chain carries TRBV12-3 or TRBV12-4 and TRBJ2-7; D remains unclear. V dropped 7 bases and J dropped 0 bases, with 16 bases sitting between them. The CDR3 contains 15 residues. The CDR3 coding sequence is TGTGCCAGCAAAAGATCCTCTACGAGCTCCTACGAGCAGTACTTC. Protein: CASKRSSTSSYEQYF.

By sample share, this clonotype is large. The chain is built from TRBV6-5 and TRBJ1-3; D remains unclear. CDR3 length equals 13 residues. Trimming left V 5 bases short and J 4 bases short, with 9 bases between. The germline V gene encodes CDR1 MNHEY and CDR2 SVGAGI. CDR3 sequence (DNA): TGTGCCAGCAGTAGCCCTTGGGGAAACACCATATATTTT. Its translation: CASSSPWGNTIYF.

This clonotype is classed as medium-sized. The rearrangement uses TRBV5-6 and TRBJ1-5; TRBD1 might be the D (5 bases). CDR1 is SGHDT and CDR2 is YYEEEE in the germline V gene. The V gene lost 4 bases and the J gene lost 1 base, with 15 bases spanning the gap. CDR3 length: 16 amino acids. In DNA, the CDR3 is TGTGCCAGCAGCCACCGGGACGCAAAGAGCAATCAGCCCCAGCATTTT. It yields the protein CASSHRDAKSNQPQHF.

This clonotype was counted many times. The chain combines TRBV12-3 or TRBV12-4 with TRBJ1-1, with D unclear. This CDR3 comprises 12 residues. Trimming took 5 bases from V and 6 from J, leaving 10 bases between them. The CDR3 region is CASSPGVPEAFF. The CDR3 DNA is TGTGCCAGCAGTCCCGGAGTTCCTGAAGCTTTCTTT.

This clonotype came up many times. The gene calls are TRBV12-3 or TRBV12-4 and TRBJ2-1; 8 bases match TRBD1. The length of the CDR3 is 16 residues. Unmatched junction bases numbered 2, after V lost 1 base and J lost 0 bases. As DNA, the CDR3 is TGTGCCAGCAGTTTAGGGCAGGGGGCCTCCTACAATGAGCAGTTCTTC. Its translation: CASSLGQGASYNEQFF.

This clonotype was found many times. For the CDR3, the DNA is TGTGCCAGCAGCCCAGCATACAATGAGCAGTTCTTC. Residues: CASSPAYNEQFF. V and J are TRBV12-3 or TRBV12-4 and TRBJ2-1; D is uncertain. The CDR3 runs to 12 residues. The V end was cut by 6 bases, the J end by 4 bases, with 7 bases between.

This clonotype is labeled as hyperexpanded. Here the CDR3 reads CASSIGGAGVGYNEQFF. The DNA of the CDR3 is TGTGCCAGTAGTATAGGCGGAGCGGGAGTTGGGTACAATGAGCAGTTCTTC. This chain joins TRBV19 and TRBJ2-1, with 8 bases identical to TRBD2. The V gene end was trimmed by 1 base and the J gene end by 4 bases; junction bases not matched to a gene: 9. This CDR3 is 17 amino acids long. Germline assignment: CDR1 LNHDA and CDR2 SQIVND (reference sequence).